This T cell receptor (beta chain) was recovered during a study of blood T cell repertoires in COVID-19. Study at large: Researchers got acute and convalescent COVID-19 samples from the United States, Italy and Spain. PBMCs, B-cell-depleted T cells, or T cells provided the cDNA or gDNA that made up the material.

In the original analysis: The assay estimated nucleated cells by amplifying reference gene primers. TCRdb's table, derived via immunoSEQ multiplex PCR, lists solely in-frame clones and lacks some. The V and J calls and clone size were taken over from that table, and D and trimming were inferred from the DNA. Among some 130,000 clones listed, about four fifths were seen once. Sequencing input: peripheral blood. The receptor was derived from a woman aged 45 to 65 with acute or convalescent COVID-19.

The chain's CDR3 is CAWSPQGENTEAFF. The DNA of the CDR3 is TGTGCCTGGAGCCCCCAGGGGGAGAACACTGAAGCTTTCTTT. The rearrangement uses TRBV30 and TRBJ1-1, with 7 bases identical to TRBD1. Germline V gives CDR1 GTSNPN, CDR2 SVGIG (reference sequence). The CDR3 contains 14 residues. V was pared by 3 bases and J by 1 base, with 5 bases of the junction left unmatched.